Following are 24 T cell receptor beta chains from one sample sequenced in a study of cytotoxic CD8 clonotypes in ibrutinib-treated CLL. The protocol was immunoSEQ multiplex PCR, while the TCRdb copy is restricted to in-frame clones and leaves out a portion. The sample lists around 330,000 clones, around 66% occurring once. Specimen: PBMCs, collected after 36 months of ibrutinib treatment. These receptors all stem from a human donor with chronic lymphocytic leukemia.

The V gene is TRBV29-1, the J gene TRBJ2-2; 7 positions agree with TRBD2. Germline-derived CDR1 and CDR2 are SQVTM and ANQGSEA. The V and J ends lost 7 bases and 4 bases, in that order; junction bases with no gene match: 12. The CDR3 extends over 15 amino acids. The CDR3 DNA is TGCAGCGCCGTGAGGGCGGGAGAAGGCACCGGGGAGCTGTTTTTT. Its protein is CSAVRAGEGTGELFF.

This rearrangement joins TRBV6-1 to TRBJ2-7, with TRBD1 matching over 8 bases. This CDR3 is 15 amino acids long. J was trimmed by 3 bases and V by 5 bases; bases with no gene match: 9. CDR1 is MNHNS, CDR2 SASEGT, per germline. This CDR3 is CASSQPGTGYYEQYF. The CDR3 DNA follows: TGTGCCAGCAGTCAGCCCGGGACAGGCTACTACGAGCAGTACTTC.

The chain uses TRBV28 and TRBJ1-5; TRBD1 agrees at 7 bases. This CDR3 is built from 15 residues. Germline trimming cut 2 bases from V and 2 bases from J; bases unmatched to any gene: 3. From germline, CDR1 is MDHEN and CDR2 SYDVKM. The CDR3 nucleotides are TGTGCCAGCAGTTTAAACAGGGGCGGCAATCAGCCCCAGCATTTT. Translating it yields CASSLNRGGNQPQHF.

CDR3 in DNA: TGTGCCAGCAGCAAAGGGACGGGAGGACTAGCGGGAGGGCGTGGCACAGATACGCAGTATTTT. It translates to CASSKGTGGLAGGRGTDTQYF. V gene TRBV21-1 combines with J gene TRBJ2-3; no DNA check was done on the table's D call, TRBD2. TRBV21-1 is a listed pseudogene. CDR3 length: 21 amino acids.

The chain is built from TRBV7-3 and TRBJ1-6; tentative D call: TRBD1 (6 bases). Trimming removed 3 bases at V and 10 bases at J, with 13 bases between. Germline CDR1 reads SGHTA; CDR2 reads FQGTGA. There are 14 residues in the CDR3. Here the CDR3 reads CASSLQGFGSPLHF. In DNA form, the CDR3 reads TGTGCCAGCAGCTTGCAGGGGTTTGGCTCACCCCTCCACTTT.

V and J are TRBV6-4 and TRBJ2-7; 8 nucleotides match TRBD1. The V segment lost 4 bases and the J segment 5 bases; nucleotides outside the gene matches: 7. CDR1 and CDR2 (germline): MRHNA, SNTAGT. The CDR3 is 14 amino acids. DNA of the CDR3: TGTGCCAGCAGTGCCTTCGGACAGGGCCACGAGCAGTACTTC. This translates into CASSAFGQGHEQYF.

The chain recombines TRBV5-1 with TRBJ2-3; TRBD2 matches at 12 bases. The CDR3 consists of 15 residues. From germline, CDR1 is SGHRS and CDR2 YFSETQ. After removal of 5 bases from V and 3 bases from J, the junction contained 4 bases not matched to a gene. CDR3 bases: TGCGCCAGCAGACTAGCGGGAGGCAGGACAGATACGCAGTATTTT. Translated: CASRLAGGRTDTQYF.

This clone has only one observation. The V gene is TRBV18, the J gene TRBJ2-7; 9 bases match TRBD2. The length of the CDR3 is 18 residues. Germline CDR1 reads KGHSH; CDR2 reads LQKENI. V was clipped by 3 bases and J by 0 bases; unmatched bases: 12. This CDR3 is CASSPWASGAMSSYEQYF. The CDR3 DNA reads TGTGCCAGCTCACCCTGGGCTAGCGGGGCCATGAGCTCCTACGAGCAGTACTTC.

The chain is built from TRBV6-5 and TRBJ2-7, with D possibly TRBD2 on 5 matching bases. Looked up from germline, CDR1 is MNHEY and CDR2 is SVGAGI. Trimming took off 6 bases at V and 5 bases at J, with 20 bases between the two ends. CDR3 length equals 15 residues. For the CDR3, the DNA is TGTGCCAGCAGCCCTACCCTCGGAGGCTACCACGAGCAGTACTTC. Its protein product is CASSPTLGGYHEQYF.

This chain uses TRBV5-1 with TRBJ2-1, with 12 bases fitting TRBD2. The germline V gene has CDR1 SGHRS and CDR2 YFSETQ. With V trimmed by 0 bases and J by 4 bases, 2 bases remained unmatched. The CDR3 runs 16 residues. The CDR3 reads CASSLAGLAGYNEQFF. The CDR3 region has the DNA TGCGCCAGCAGCTTGGCGGGACTAGCGGGTTACAATGAGCAGTTCTTC.

This clone was seen just once. V is TRBV25-1 and J is TRBJ2-4, with D possibly matching TRBD1 (5 bases). CDR1 and CDR2 (germline): MGHDK, SYGVNS. Trimming shortened V by 4 bases and J by 0 bases, and 10 bases separated the two germline ends. There are 15 residues in the CDR3. The CDR3 DNA is TGTGCCAGCAGTGGTGGGGCCGTAGCCAAAAACATTCAGTACTTC. Its translation: CASSGGAVAKNIQYF.

V and J are TRBV10-2 and TRBJ1-6; D is undetermined. The CDR3 is 13 amino acids. V lost 6 bases, J lost 12 bases, and 15 bases lay in between. Germline CDR1 and CDR2: WSHSY and SAAADI. The CDR3 DNA reads TGCGCCAGCAGCGAGGGTGTGGGAAGACCCCTCCACTTT. Translating it yields CASSEGVGRPLHF.

The V call is TRBV6-6, the J call TRBJ2-3; 8 positions match TRBD1. Looked up from germline, CDR1 is MNHNY and CDR2 is SVGAGI (reference sequence). The CDR3 has 14 residues. Unmatched junction bases numbered 1, after V lost 0 bases and J lost 5 bases. The CDR3: CASSYSTGEDTQYF. CDR3 bases: TGTGCCAGCAGTTACTCGACAGGGGAAGATACGCAGTATTTT.

This CDR3 reads CASRWTSGGPNTGELFF. CDR3 coding DNA: TGTGCCAGCAGATGGACTAGCGGGGGACCCAACACCGGGGAGCTGTTTTTT. The rearrangement joins TRBV2 to TRBJ2-2; TRBD2 aligns across 13 bases. CDR1 and CDR2 (germline): SNHLY, FYNNEI. The CDR3 runs to 17 residues. Germline trimming cut 6 bases from V and 2 bases from J; bases unmatched to any gene: 6.

This sequence joins TRBV6-5 and TRBJ1-2; TRBD1 aligns across 11 bases. The CDR3 is 15 amino acids. V gave up 3 bases and J gave up 9 bases; unmatched junction bases: 9. The germline gives CDR1 MNHEY, CDR2 SVGAGI. The CDR3 DNA sequence: TGTGCCAGCAGTTATGGGTGGACAGGGGGCTCAAGCTACACCTTC. It yields the protein CASSYGWTGGSSYTF.

The chain joins TRBV7-3 to TRBJ1-5; D is undetermined. V was pared by 0 bases and J by 6 bases, with 6 bases between. The germline V gene has CDR1 SGHTA and CDR2 FQGTGA. This CDR3 spans 13 amino acids. CDR3 loop: CASSLTAGQPQHF. The CDR3 DNA sequence: TGTGCCAGCAGCTTAACGGCCGGTCAGCCCCAGCATTTT.

The chain links TRBV2 to TRBJ2-1; 15 nucleotides line up with TRBD2. After removal of 6 bases from V and 7 bases from J, the junction contained 7 bases not matched to a gene. This CDR3 spans 16 amino acids. CDR1 and CDR2 (germline): SNHLY, FYNNEI. CDR3 sequence reads: CASRTIGTSGRNEQFF. As DNA, the CDR3 is TGTGCCAGCAGGACGATCGGGACTAGCGGGAGGAATGAGCAGTTCTTC.

This chain connects TRBV28 to TRBJ1-2; maybe TRBD1 (5 bases). Per germline, CDR1 MDHEN and CDR2 SYDVKM. The CDR3 covers 11 residues. V lost 6 bases and J 9 bases, leaving 11 bases between the germline ends. The CDR3 DNA follows: TGTGCCAGCAGGGGGGATTTGAGCTACACCTTC. Protein sequence: CASRGDLSYTF.

The CDR3 loop is CAIRDGPYEQYF. DNA for the CDR3: TGTGCCATCAGGGACGGACCGTACGAGCAGTACTTC. V is TRBV10-3 and J is TRBJ2-7; D remains unclear. The V end lost 6 bases, the J end lost 4 bases, and 10 bases lay between the germline ends. CDR3 size: 12 residues. CDR1 and CDR2 (germline): ENHRY, SYGVKD.

This clone was detected a few times. The chain links TRBV7-2 to TRBJ2-3; 8 positions match TRBD1. Looked up from germline, CDR1 is SGHTA and CDR2 is FQGNSA. This CDR3 comprises 12 residues. The junction had 5 bases not matched to a gene; V was cut back by 6 bases and J by 9 bases. CDR3 DNA sequence: TGTGCCAGCAGACTTACAGGGGGAACGCAGTATTTT. It translates to CASRLTGGTQYF.

The V gene is TRBV7-8, the J gene TRBJ2-2; no firm D call. In germline, CDR1 is SGHVS, CDR2 FQNEAQ. Trimming pared 2 bases from V and 8 bases from J, leaving 6 bases between. The CDR3 consists of 12 residues. Written as DNA, the CDR3 is TGTGCCAGCAGCTTACGTTGGGGGGAGCTGTTTTTT. Translated: CASSLRWGELFF.

This clone was detected only a few times. The chain couples TRBV28 to TRBJ1-2, with unresolved D. The length of the CDR3 is 14 residues. The germline gives CDR1 MDHEN, CDR2 SYDVKM. Trimming removed 3 bases from V and 8 bases from J, with 16 bases in between. The CDR3 reads CASSFSPPVGGYTF. In nucleotides, the CDR3 is TGTGCCAGCAGTTTCTCCCCGCCCGTGGGGGGCTACACCTTC.

CDR3 region: CASSQTSANTGELFF. The CDR3 DNA sequence: TGCGCCAGCAGCCAAACGTCGGCGAACACCGGGGAGCTGTTTTTT. The V gene is TRBV4-3, the J gene TRBJ2-2, with D unresolved. V lost 2 bases to trimming and J lost 0 bases, with 7 bases between them. CDR3 length equals 15 residues. Looked up from germline, CDR1 is LGHNA and CDR2 is YSLEER.

This chain joins TRBV29-1 and TRBJ1-2; D perhaps matches TRBD1 (5 bases). The length of the CDR3 is 15 residues. Germline V gene sequence: CDR1 SQVTM, CDR2 ANQGSEA. Trimming pared 3 bases from V and 4 bases from J, leaving 18 bases between. The CDR3 DNA follows: TGCAGCGTTGACCCAGCGAAGACAGACACCTATGGCTACACCTTC. Its protein product is CSVDPAKTDTYGYTF.